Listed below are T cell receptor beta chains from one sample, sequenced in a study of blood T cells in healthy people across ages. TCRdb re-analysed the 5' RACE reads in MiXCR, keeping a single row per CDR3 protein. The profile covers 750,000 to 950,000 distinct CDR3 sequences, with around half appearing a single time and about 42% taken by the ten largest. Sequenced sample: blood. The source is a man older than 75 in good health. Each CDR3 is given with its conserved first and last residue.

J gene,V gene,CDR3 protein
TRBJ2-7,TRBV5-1,CASSSGAGTDTYEQYF
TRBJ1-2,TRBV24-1,CATSDPGLGGYGYTF
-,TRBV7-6,CASSLISRSGGYEQYF
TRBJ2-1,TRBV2,CASTGLSLPSYNEQFF
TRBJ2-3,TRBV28,CASSFGLAEDTQYF
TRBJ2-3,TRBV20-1,CSGGNLKSGTSGRPDTDTQYF
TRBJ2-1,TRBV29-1,CSVDPGGGLNEQFF
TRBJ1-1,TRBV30,CARGQGTEAFF
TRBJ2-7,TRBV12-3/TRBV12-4,CASTLGGTAPYEQYF
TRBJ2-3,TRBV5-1,CASSSDGPGARYAYF
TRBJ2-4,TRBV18,CASSPLSIARVTFSEQYF
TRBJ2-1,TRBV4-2,CASSQVLAGAGEQFF
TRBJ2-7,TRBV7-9,CASSQEWGASSYEQYF
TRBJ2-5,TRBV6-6,CASSQATRGPAQYF
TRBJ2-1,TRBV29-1,CSVGLYSYNEQFF
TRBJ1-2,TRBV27,CASSTSRNYGYTF
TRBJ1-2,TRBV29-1,CSVETGGNGYTF
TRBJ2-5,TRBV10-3,CAISPGHLQETQYF
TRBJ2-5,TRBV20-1,CSAQALAEQYF
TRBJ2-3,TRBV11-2,CAGSLIRSPHRYAYF
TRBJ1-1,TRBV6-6,CASTRDRTSMNTEAFF
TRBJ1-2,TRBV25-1,CASSELGAGGYTF
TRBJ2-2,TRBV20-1,CSARGPGTQNTGELFF
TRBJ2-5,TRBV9,CASSTLAGGAQYF
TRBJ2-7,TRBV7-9,CASSSGLDAGGEQYF
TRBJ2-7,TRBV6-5,CASSYSHPGSYEQYF
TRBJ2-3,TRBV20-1,CSARGSGGTDTQYF
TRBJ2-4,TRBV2,CASRKLENIQYF
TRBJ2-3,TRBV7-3,CASSLGETRTDTQYF
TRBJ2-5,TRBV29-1,CSADQQGGETQYF
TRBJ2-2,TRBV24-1,CATSDTGQGQVGELFF
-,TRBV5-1,CASSSGSFQETQYF
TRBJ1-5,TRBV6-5,CASRTDRGPNQPQHF
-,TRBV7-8,CASSFSRQGDNEQYF
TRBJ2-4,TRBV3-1,CASRHGAKNIQYF
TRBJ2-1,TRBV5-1,CASSPGTGGRGNEQFF
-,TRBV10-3,CAISESRDAGEQYF
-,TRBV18,CASSPTSGTYNEQYF
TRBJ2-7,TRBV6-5,CASSYSPWTEQYF
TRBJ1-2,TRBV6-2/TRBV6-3,CASNKARRGENYGYTF